A selection of T cell receptor beta chains follows, all from one sample in a study of blood T cell repertoires in COVID-19. Generated by immunoSEQ multiplex PCR, the TCRdb table keeps only in-frame clones and is missing some. The sample holds 150,000 to 200,000 clones, roughly three quarters seen once. The specimen sequenced was peripheral blood. The receptors shown here come from a woman in her 40s with COVID-19, enrolled during active disease. CDR3s include the opening cysteine and the closing phenylalanine or tryptophan. Each record gives: clone size, J gene, D gene, V gene, CDR3 DNA, CDR3 protein. A D gene is named only where the DNA matches it firmly. Clone size appears in some rows only: once, few, many, or a class for an expanded clone.

clone size: NA
J gene: TRBJ2-5
D gene: TRBD2
V gene: TRBV29-1
CDR3 DNA: TGCAGCGTTGAAGACCCAGCGGGGGGTTCGAGGGAGACCCAGTACTTC
CDR3 protein: CSVEDPAGGSRETQYF

clone size: NA
J gene: TRBJ2-3
D gene: TRBD2
V gene: TRBV9
CDR3 DNA: TGTGCCAGCAGCGTAGAGACTAGCGGGGGGGTTACCACAGATACGCAGTATTTT
CDR3 protein: CASSVETSGGVTTDTQYF

clone size: NA
J gene: TRBJ2-7
D gene: TRBD1
V gene: TRBV2
CDR3 DNA: TGTGCCAGCAGTGAAGGTCTAGGGGGGACAGGGTCGCCCTACGAGCAGTACTTC
CDR3 protein: CASSEGLGGTGSPYEQYF

clone size: NA
J gene: TRBJ2-7
D gene: TRBD2
V gene: TRBV10-3
CDR3 DNA: TGTGCCATCAGTGCAGAGTCGTCCGGGACTAGCGGGGGGGAGTACTTC
CDR3 protein: CAISAESSGTSGGEYF

clone size: NA
J gene: TRBJ1-3
D gene: TRBD1
V gene: TRBV6-5
CDR3 DNA: TGTGCCAGTGCCCGGGACAGAGTCTCTGGAAACACCATATATTTT
CDR3 protein: CASARDRVSGNTIYF

clone size: NA
J gene: TRBJ2-3
D gene: TRBD2
V gene: TRBV5-4
CDR3 DNA: TGTGCCAGCAACCCGGGACTAGGCACAGATACGCAGTATTTT
CDR3 protein: CASNPGLGTDTQYF

clone size: NA
J gene: TRBJ2-1
D gene: NA
V gene: TRBV27
CDR3 DNA: TGTGCCAGCAGTTTCAGGGGCGGGTACAATGAGCAGTTCTTC
CDR3 protein: CASSFRGGYNEQFF

clone size: NA
J gene: TRBJ2-1
D gene: TRBD2
V gene: TRBV3-1/TRBV3-2
CDR3 DNA: TGTGCCAGCAGCCTCCCGGCGGGGAGCGGGAGGGGGAATGAGCAGTTCTTC
CDR3 protein: CASSLPAGSGRGNEQFF

clone size: NA
J gene: TRBJ1-5
D gene: TRBD1
V gene: TRBV12-3/TRBV12-4
CDR3 DNA: TGTGCCAGCAGGAATACAGGGGAACAGCCCCAGCATTTT
CDR3 protein: CASRNTGEQPQHF

clone size: NA
J gene: TRBJ1-2
D gene: NA
V gene: TRBV30
CDR3 DNA: TGTGCCTGGACCCGGGACTCTCACAGCTATGGCTACACCTTC
CDR3 protein: CAWTRDSHSYGYTF

clone size: NA
J gene: TRBJ1-3
D gene: NA
V gene: TRBV27
CDR3 DNA: TGTGCCAGCAGTTTAGAGGGTCCCTTTTCTGGAAACACCATATATTTT
CDR3 protein: CASSLEGPFSGNTIYF

clone size: few
J gene: TRBJ2-7
D gene: NA
V gene: TRBV6-1
CDR3 DNA: TGTGCCAGCAGTGAACTCACAGGGTATACCGACGAGCAGTACTTC
CDR3 protein: CASSELTGYTDEQYF

clone size: once
J gene: TRBJ2-3
D gene: NA
V gene: TRBV24-1
CDR3 DNA: TGTGCCACCAGTGATCACAGGGTGGGTACGCAGTATTTT
CDR3 protein: CATSDHRVGTQYF

clone size: many
J gene: TRBJ1-2
D gene: NA
V gene: TRBV30
CDR3 DNA: TGTGCCTGGATGAGGGAGGGGAATGGCTACACCTTC
CDR3 protein: CAWMREGNGYTF

clone size: NA
J gene: TRBJ1-2
D gene: TRBD1
V gene: TRBV6-5
CDR3 DNA: TGTGCCAGCAGTTTCCTCCGCCGACAGGGGCTCGATGGCTACACCTTC
CDR3 protein: CASSFLRRQGLDGYTF

clone size: NA
J gene: TRBJ2-3
D gene: TRBD1
V gene: TRBV7-9
CDR3 DNA: TGTGCCAGCAGCCATAGACAGGGGATTGACACAGATACGCAGTATTTT
CDR3 protein: CASSHRQGIDTDTQYF

clone size: once
J gene: TRBJ2-4
D gene: NA
V gene: TRBV6-5
CDR3 DNA: TGTGCCAGCAGTTCCCACGGGACTTATGGGAACATTCAGTACTTC
CDR3 protein: CASSSHGTYGNIQYF

clone size: few
J gene: TRBJ2-5
D gene: NA
V gene: TRBV18
CDR3 DNA: TGTGCCAGCTCACCAACGTCTAGCGGGACAGGGACCCAGTACTTC
CDR3 protein: CASSPTSSGTGTQYF

clone size: NA
J gene: TRBJ2-3
D gene: NA
V gene: TRBV10-2
CDR3 DNA: TGCGCCAGCAGTGAGTCGAGGGATACGCAGTATTTT
CDR3 protein: CASSESRDTQYF

clone size: NA
J gene: TRBJ2-5
D gene: NA
V gene: TRBV9
CDR3 DNA: TGTGCCAGCAGCCGCGGGGAGACCCAGTACTTC
CDR3 protein: CASSRGETQYF

clone size: NA
J gene: TRBJ1-5
D gene: NA
V gene: TRBV7-8
CDR3 DNA: TGTGCCAGCAGCCCCTTGCGAGCGTATAGCAATCAGCCCCAGCATTTT
CDR3 protein: CASSPLRAYSNQPQHF

clone size: NA
J gene: TRBJ2-7
D gene: NA
V gene: TRBV20-1
CDR3 DNA: TGCAGTGCTAGTACCGACGGGTACGAGCAGTACTTC
CDR3 protein: CSASTDGYEQYF

clone size: NA
J gene: TRBJ1-4
D gene: NA
V gene: TRBV2
CDR3 DNA: TGTGCCAGCAGAACCCGGCCCGGGGAAAAACTGTTTTTT
CDR3 protein: CASRTRPGEKLFF

clone size: NA
J gene: TRBJ1-2
D gene: NA
V gene: TRBV7-9
CDR3 DNA: TGTGCCAGCAGCTTACGTCAGGGAAGGGACTATGGCTACACCTTC
CDR3 protein: CASSLRQGRDYGYTF

clone size: NA
J gene: TRBJ1-3
D gene: TRBD1
V gene: TRBV4-2
CDR3 DNA: TGTGCCAGCAGCCAAGATAAGGGACAGGGTCACACCATATATTTT
CDR3 protein: CASSQDKGQGHTIYF

clone size: NA
J gene: TRBJ2-3
D gene: TRBD2
V gene: TRBV4-2
CDR3 DNA: TGTGCCAGCAGCCAGAGGAGCGGGAGCACTAGCACAGATACGCAGTATTTT
CDR3 protein: CASSQRSGSTSTDTQYF

clone size: NA
J gene: TRBJ1-4
D gene: NA
V gene: TRBV20-1
CDR3 DNA: TGCAGTGCTAGTAGAGGAGCTAATGAAAAACTGTTTTTT
CDR3 protein: CSASRGANEKLFF

clone size: NA
J gene: TRBJ2-7
D gene: NA
V gene: TRBV15
CDR3 DNA: TGTGCCACCAGCAGAGAAGTTACAGGGTCCACAGGCGAGCAGTACTTC
CDR3 protein: CATSREVTGSTGEQYF

clone size: NA
J gene: TRBJ1-4
D gene: NA
V gene: TRBV7-2
CDR3 DNA: TGTGCCAGTGGAATACAGAAGGGGGATGAAAAACTGTTTTTT
CDR3 protein: CASGIQKGDEKLFF

clone size: NA
J gene: TRBJ2-7
D gene: TRBD1
V gene: TRBV5-4
CDR3 DNA: TGTGCCAGCAGCTCTCCGGTTAGGCGCACAGGGGTTGGCGAGCAGTACTTC
CDR3 protein: CASSSPVRRTGVGEQYF

clone size: NA
J gene: TRBJ1-5
D gene: TRBD1
V gene: TRBV19
CDR3 DNA: TGTGCCAGTAGTATGAGCGGACAGGGGTTTGGTAGCAATCAGCCCCAGCATTTT
CDR3 protein: CASSMSGQGFGSNQPQHF

clone size: NA
J gene: TRBJ2-5
D gene: TRBD1
V gene: TRBV19
CDR3 DNA: TGTGCCAGTAGTAAGGACAGGGGGCAGCGAGAGACCCAGTACTTC
CDR3 protein: CASSKDRGQRETQYF

clone size: NA
J gene: TRBJ2-1
D gene: TRBD2
V gene: TRBV29-1
CDR3 DNA: TGCAGCGTGGGGACTAGCGGGAGTGGAAATGAGCAGTTCTTC
CDR3 protein: CSVGTSGSGNEQFF

clone size: NA
J gene: TRBJ1-5
D gene: NA
V gene: TRBV7-2
CDR3 DNA: TGTGCCAGCAGCTTAGGCCAGAGCAATCAGCCCCAGCATTTT
CDR3 protein: CASSLGQSNQPQHF

clone size: NA
J gene: TRBJ2-3
D gene: NA
V gene: TRBV5-1
CDR3 DNA: TGCGCCAGCAGCCCTCCCTCGGCGGAGTACACAGATACGCAGTATTTT
CDR3 protein: CASSPPSAEYTDTQYF

clone size: NA
J gene: TRBJ1-6
D gene: TRBD1
V gene: TRBV5-1
CDR3 DNA: TGCGCCAGCAGCTTGGAGGGACAGGGGGCGCATTCACCCCTCCACTTT
CDR3 protein: CASSLEGQGAHSPLHF

clone size: NA
J gene: TRBJ1-1
D gene: NA
V gene: TRBV10-3
CDR3 DNA: TGTGCCATCAGTGAAATCAGGGTGAACACTGAAGCTTTCTTT
CDR3 protein: CAISEIRVNTEAFF

clone size: NA
J gene: TRBJ1-1
D gene: TRBD1
V gene: TRBV5-4
CDR3 DNA: TGTGCCAGCAGCAGGACAGGGGAGGCCACTGAAGCTTTCTTT
CDR3 protein: CASSRTGEATEAFF

clone size: many
J gene: TRBJ2-1
D gene: TRBD2
V gene: TRBV7-3
CDR3 DNA: TGTGCCAGCAGCTTAAGAGCGGGGGGGCTCAACAATGAGCAGTTCTTC
CDR3 protein: CASSLRAGGLNNEQFF

clone size: NA
J gene: TRBJ2-3
D gene: TRBD1
V gene: TRBV7-6
CDR3 DNA: TGTGCCAGCAGCTTAGCGTCGGTTGGGGACAGGGCTACTAGCACAGATACGCAGTATTTT
CDR3 protein: CASSLASVGDRATSTDTQYF

clone size: NA
J gene: TRBJ2-7
D gene: NA
V gene: TRBV3-1/TRBV3-2
CDR3 DNA: TGTGCCAGCAGCCTCGTGGGAGGACGAAATGCCTACGAGCAGTACTTC
CDR3 protein: CASSLVGGRNAYEQYF

clone size: many
J gene: TRBJ1-5
D gene: TRBD1
V gene: TRBV6-5
CDR3 DNA: TGTGCCAGCAGTCACGGGACAGATGTTGAGCATTTT
CDR3 protein: CASSHGTDVEHF